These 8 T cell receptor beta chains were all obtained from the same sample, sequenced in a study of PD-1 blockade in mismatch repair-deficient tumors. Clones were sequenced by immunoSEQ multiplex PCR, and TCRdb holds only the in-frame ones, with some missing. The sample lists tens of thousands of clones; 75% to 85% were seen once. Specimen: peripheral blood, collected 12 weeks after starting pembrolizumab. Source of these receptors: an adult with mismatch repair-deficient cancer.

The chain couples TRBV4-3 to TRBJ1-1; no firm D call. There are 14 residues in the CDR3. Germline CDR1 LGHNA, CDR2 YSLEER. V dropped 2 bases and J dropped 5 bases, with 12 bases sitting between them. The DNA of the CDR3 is TGCGCCAGCAGCCAACAACTTGGAAGGACTGAAGCTTTCTTT. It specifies CASSQQLGRTEAFF.

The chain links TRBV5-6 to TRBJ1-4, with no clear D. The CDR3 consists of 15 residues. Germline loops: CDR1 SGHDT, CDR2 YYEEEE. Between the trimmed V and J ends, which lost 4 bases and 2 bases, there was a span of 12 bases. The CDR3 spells CASSRLGSTNEKLFF. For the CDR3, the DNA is TGTGCCAGCAGCCGTTTAGGCAGCACTAATGAAAAACTGTTTTTT.

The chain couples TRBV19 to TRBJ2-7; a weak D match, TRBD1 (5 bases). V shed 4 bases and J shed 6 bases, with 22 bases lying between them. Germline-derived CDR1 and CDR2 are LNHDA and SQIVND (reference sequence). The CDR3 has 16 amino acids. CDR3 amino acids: CASSTAIVGAISEQYF. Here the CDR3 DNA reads TGTGCCAGTAGTACCGCTATCGTTGGGGCCATTTCCGAGCAGTACTTC.

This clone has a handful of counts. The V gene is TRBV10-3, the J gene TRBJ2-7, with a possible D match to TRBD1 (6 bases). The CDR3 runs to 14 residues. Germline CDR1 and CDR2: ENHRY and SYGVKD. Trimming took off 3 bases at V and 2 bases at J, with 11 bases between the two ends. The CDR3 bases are TGTGCCATCAGTGACCTACAGGGTCCCTACGAGCAGTACTTC. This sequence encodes CAISDLQGPYEQYF.

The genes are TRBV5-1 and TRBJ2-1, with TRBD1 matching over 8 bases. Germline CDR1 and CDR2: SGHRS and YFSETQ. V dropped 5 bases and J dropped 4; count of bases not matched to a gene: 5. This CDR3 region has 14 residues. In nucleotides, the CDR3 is TGCGCCAGCAGTGGGACAGGTTCTTACAATGAGCAGTTCTTC. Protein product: CASSGTGSYNEQFF.

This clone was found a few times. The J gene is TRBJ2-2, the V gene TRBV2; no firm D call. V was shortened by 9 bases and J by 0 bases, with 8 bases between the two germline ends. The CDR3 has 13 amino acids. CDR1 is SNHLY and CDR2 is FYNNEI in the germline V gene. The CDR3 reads CASDGANTGELFF. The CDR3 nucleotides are TGTGCCAGTGACGGCGCGAACACCGGGGAGCTGTTTTTT.

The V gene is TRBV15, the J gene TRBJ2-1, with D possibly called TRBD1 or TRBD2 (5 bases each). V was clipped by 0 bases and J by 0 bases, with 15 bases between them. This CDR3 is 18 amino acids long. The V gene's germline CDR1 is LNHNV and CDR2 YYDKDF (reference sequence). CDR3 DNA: TGTGCCACCAGCAGAGATTACAGCGGAGACAGCTCCTACAATGAGCAGTTCTTC. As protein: CATSRDYSGDSSYNEQFF.

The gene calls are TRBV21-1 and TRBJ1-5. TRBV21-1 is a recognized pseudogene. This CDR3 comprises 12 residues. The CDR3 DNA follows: TGTGCCAACAGGGCGAACAATCAGCCCCAGCATTTT. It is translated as CANRANNQPQHF.